These T cell receptor beta chains were read from a single sample in a study of cytomegalovirus exposure and HLA in healthy donors. Profiled with immunoSEQ multiplex PCR; TCRdb holds only in-frame clones, not every one. Seen in this sample are just over 150,000 clones; the ten most common clones hold 1% to 1.5%. The sequenced material came from PBMCs. These receptors came from a woman aged 55-75 years in good health and CMV-seronegative. Each CDR3 is given with its conserved first and last residue. D genes are given only for firm matches.

d_gene: NA
v_gene: TRBV7-9
j_gene: TRBJ1-1
CDR3nt: TGTGCCAGCACTCGGGCACAGGGATCGGGAACTGAAGCTTTCTTT
CDR3aa: CASTRAQGSGTEAFF

d_gene: TRBD1
v_gene: TRBV9
j_gene: TRBJ2-2
CDR3nt: TGTGCCAGCAGCCCCCGACAGGGGACCGGGGAGCTGTTTTTT
CDR3aa: CASSPRQGTGELFF

d_gene: NA
v_gene: TRBV18
j_gene: TRBJ1-4
CDR3nt: TGTGCCAGCTCACCAGGACAGCCTAATGAAAAACTGTTTTTT
CDR3aa: CASSPGQPNEKLFF

d_gene: NA
v_gene: TRBV7-8
j_gene: TRBJ2-7
CDR3nt: TGTGCCAGCAGCTTAGGCGGAGCTCAAGGAGGCTACGAGCAGTACTTC
CDR3aa: CASSLGGAQGGYEQYF

d_gene: TRBD1
v_gene: TRBV2
j_gene: TRBJ2-7
CDR3nt: TGTGCCAGCAGCCCTCACCCGGGACAGGGGCGCTACGAGCAGTACTTC
CDR3aa: CASSPHPGQGRYEQYF

d_gene: TRBD2
v_gene: TRBV5-4
j_gene: TRBJ2-5
CDR3nt: TGTGCCAGCAGCTTGGGGAGCGGGGGGGCAGAAAAGACCCAGTACTTC
CDR3aa: CASSLGSGGAEKTQYF

d_gene: TRBD2
v_gene: TRBV2
j_gene: TRBJ2-1
CDR3nt: TGTGCCAGCAGTAGCGGGGCCTACAATGAGCAGTTCTTC
CDR3aa: CASSSGAYNEQFF

d_gene: NA
v_gene: TRBV5-6
j_gene: TRBJ2-7
CDR3nt: TGTGCCAGCAGCCTCCGGTACAGTAAAACCTACGAGCAGTACTTC
CDR3aa: CASSLRYSKTYEQYF

d_gene: TRBD1
v_gene: TRBV6-5
j_gene: TRBJ1-5
CDR3nt: TGTGCCAGCAGACAGGGGGCTAAGCAGCCCCAGCATTTT
CDR3aa: CASRQGAKQPQHF

d_gene: TRBD1
v_gene: TRBV9
j_gene: TRBJ1-1
CDR3nt: TGTGCCAGCAGCTTCCGGGACAGGGGAGCCGCTTTCTTT
CDR3aa: CASSFRDRGAAFF

d_gene: NA
v_gene: TRBV4-2
j_gene: TRBJ2-7
CDR3nt: TGTGCCAGCAGCCCGGGCCGGGAGGACAGGGTCCACGAGCAGTACTTC
CDR3aa: CASSPGREDRVHEQYF

d_gene: NA
v_gene: TRBV25-1
j_gene: TRBJ1-1
CDR3nt: TGTGCCAGCAGTGAGCTAGGGGTGGGGAACACTGAAGCTTTCTTT
CDR3aa: CASSELGVGNTEAFF

d_gene: NA
v_gene: TRBV16
j_gene: TRBJ1-5
CDR3nt: TGTGCCAGCAGCCATCAAAATAGCAATCAGCCCCAGCATTTT
CDR3aa: CASSHQNSNQPQHF

d_gene: NA
v_gene: TRBV5-1
j_gene: TRBJ1-1
CDR3nt: TGCGCCAGCAGCTTGGGCGAGAACACTGAAGCTTTCTTT
CDR3aa: CASSLGENTEAFF

d_gene: NA
v_gene: TRBV11-2
j_gene: TRBJ1-4
CDR3nt: TGTGCCAGCAGCTGGGGGCTGCTGGCCCATAATGAAAAACTGTTTTTT
CDR3aa: CASSWGLLAHNEKLFF

d_gene: NA
v_gene: TRBV7-3
j_gene: TRBJ1-6
CDR3nt: TGTGCCAGCAGCTTAGCAGGGTCTAATTCACCCCTCCACTTT
CDR3aa: CASSLAGSNSPLHF

d_gene: TRBD2
v_gene: TRBV27
j_gene: TRBJ2-5
CDR3nt: TGTGCCAGCAGTTTATTAGCGGGAGAAACTCTGCAAGAGACCCAGTACTTC
CDR3aa: CASSLLAGETLQETQYF